A single sample is the source of the 10 T cell receptor beta chains below, sequenced in a study of CD8 T cells in ankylosing spondylitis. TCRdb redid the calling of the 5' RACE reads with MiXCR, one entry per CDR3 protein. The data show more than 250,000 distinct CDR3 sequences, more than 9% seen once. The sample taken for sequencing was blood, either unsorted or a sorted T cell fraction (not recorded which). These receptors were collected from a female donor with ankylosing spondylitis or in good health (not recorded which).

This clonotype was observed a few times. The chain employs TRBV6-2 or TRBV6-3 and TRBJ2-3, with D possibly being TRBD2 (6 bases). V was clipped by 4 bases and J by 6 bases, with 17 bases between them. The CDR3 is made up of 15 amino acids. Germline CDR1 is MNHEY and CDR2 is SVGEGT. CDR3 nucleotides: TGTGCCAGCAGTTTCCTCGGGACTGGTATGGATACGCAGTATTTT. Translating it yields CASSFLGTGMDTQYF.

This clonotype showed up many times. This sequence joins TRBV5-5 and TRBJ2-7; no clear D. The germline V gene encodes CDR1 SGHKS and CDR2 YYEKEE (reference sequence). V was shortened by 7 bases and J by 6 bases, with 20 bases between the two germline ends. This CDR3 contains 14 residues. The CDR3 here is CASFALLAITEQYF. The DNA for the CDR3 is TGTGCCAGCTTCGCCTTGCTGGCCATCACCGAGCAGTACTTC.

V gene TRBV7-2 combines with J gene TRBJ2-7; a possible D gene is TRBD2 (6 bases). The V end lost 5 bases, the J end lost 6 bases, and 20 bases lay between the germline ends. Per the germline V gene, CDR1 is SGHTA and CDR2 is FQGNSA. This CDR3 is 15 amino acids long. The CDR3 spells CASSIGGELSGEQYF. The CDR3 nucleotides read TGTGCCAGCAGCATCGGAGGGGAGTTATCGGGCGAGCAGTACTTC.

This clonotype was observed at least ten times. This sequence joins TRBV11-2 and TRBJ2-1; TRBD2 matches 14 bases. V trimming: 7 bases; J trimming: 0 bases; junction bases outside the gene matches: 11. Germline V CDR1 and CDR2: SGHAT, FQNNGV. The CDR3 runs to 19 residues. The CDR3, as DNA: TGTGCCAGCATCCGGACTAGCGGGAGGCCCCTGAGCTCCTACAATGAGCAGTTCTTC. This translates into CASIRTSGRPLSSYNEQFF.

In this sample, this clonotype turned up many times. V is TRBV12-3 or TRBV12-4 and J is TRBJ2-3; 10 positions agree with TRBD1. This CDR3 region has 15 residues. J gave up 7 bases and V 7 bases, and 11 bases lay outside the gene matches. CDR3 DNA: TGTGCCAGCAATGAAGGACAGGGGGTGAAATATACGCAGTATTTT. It codes for CASNEGQGVKYTQYF.

V gene TRBV5-5 combines with J gene TRBJ2-2; TRBD2 is a possible D gene (6 bases). The CDR3 is 16 amino acids. Trimming removed 6 bases at V and 0 bases at J, with 15 bases between. Per the germline V gene, CDR1 is SGHKS and CDR2 is YYEKEE (reference sequence). CDR3 nucleotides: TGTGCCAGCACTCAAACTCCGGGGGCGAACACCGGGGAGCTGTTTTTT. It translates to CASTQTPGANTGELFF.

Turning to this clonotype: It may be a read error: a sequence one base away is much more abundant. The chain links TRBV6-1 to TRBJ2-1; 12 bases agree with TRBD2. CDR3 size: 15 residues. Germline CDR1 MNHNS, CDR2 SASEGT. The DNA of the CDR3 is TGTGGCAGCCTTCGACTAGCGGGAGTCCCTAATGAGCAGTTCTTC. Translated: CGSLRLAGVPNEQFF.

This clonotype was seen ten or more times. The chain recombines TRBV27 with TRBJ1-1; a weak D match, TRBD1 (6 bases). Germline V lookup: CDR1 MNHEY, CDR2 SMNVEV (reference sequence). With 0 bases removed from V and 1 base from J, the gap between germline ends came to 9 bases. The CDR3 extends over 15 amino acids. Here the CDR3 reads CASSLSSDRNTEAFF. CDR3 DNA sequence: TGTGCCAGCAGTTTATCGTCGGACAGGAACACTGAAGCTTTCTTT.

There are many counts of this clonotype. This rearrangement joins TRBV5-6 to TRBJ1-3; 7 positions agree with TRBD1. V was pared by 2 bases and J by 0 bases, with 5 bases of the junction left unmatched. Germline V lookup: CDR1 SGHDT, CDR2 YYEEEE. The CDR3 sequence is 16 residues long. CDR3: CASSFPGQSSGNTIYF. CDR3 DNA sequence: TGTGCCAGCAGCTTCCCGGGACAGAGCTCTGGAAACACCATATATTTT.

This clonotype was counted a few times. V usage is TRBV6-1 and J usage is TRBJ2-2; D tentatively reads TRBD1 or TRBD2 (7 bases each). The CDR3 sequence is 14 residues long. The germline gives CDR1 MNHNS, CDR2 SASEGT. V lost 7 bases and J lost 3, with 12 bases in between. In DNA, the CDR3 is TGTGCCAGCAAGGCAGGGGGGGACACCGGGGAGCTGTTTTTT. It yields the protein CASKAGGDTGELFF.